The 9 T cell receptor beta chains below were found in one sample sequenced in a study of graft-versus-host responses after intestinal transplantation. These receptors are not linked to any known antigen. Method: immunoSEQ multiplex PCR; TCRdb's copy keeps in-frame clones and lacks some. Here the sample spans some 62,000 clones, roughly 90% being singletons. The source was unstimulated CD8+ T cells sorted from spleen or lymph node cells, collected before transplant. These receptors all come from a human donor who was the organ donor for an intestinal transplant.

The CDR3 sequence: CASSVGLRYGYTF. CDR3 coding DNA: TGTGCCAGCAGCGTAGGTTTGAGGTATGGCTACACCTTC. This rearrangement joins TRBV9 to TRBJ1-2, with D unclear. CDR3 length equals 13 residues. Trimming cost V 0 bases and J 5 bases, with 8 bases left between them. Germline V gene sequence: CDR1 SGDLS, CDR2 YYNGEE.

The rearrangement uses TRBV29-1 and TRBJ2-5; 9 positions agree with TRBD1. Germline CDR1 and CDR2: SQVTM and ANQGSEA. This CDR3 is 12 amino acids long. The CDR3 spells CSLQGAEETQYF. In nucleotides, the CDR3 is TGCAGTCTACAGGGGGCGGAGGAGACCCAGTACTTC.

The CDR3 DNA reads TGTGCCAGTGGCGGAGCACTAGCGGGATCGGCTGAGCAGTTCTTC. Its translation: CASGGALAGSAEQFF. The chain combines TRBV19 with TRBJ2-1; TRBD2 aligns across 10 bases. From germline, CDR1 is LNHDA and CDR2 SQIVND (reference sequence). V shed 8 bases, J shed 9 bases, and the junction held 13 bases outside the gene matches. The CDR3 runs 15 residues.

The chain uses TRBV9 and TRBJ2-1; possibly TRBD1 for D (6 bases). Germline values: CDR1 SGDLS, CDR2 YYNGEE. The CDR3 runs to 17 residues. V was pared by 3 bases and J by 0 bases, with 16 bases between. The CDR3 protein is CASSGERTASSYNEQFF. The CDR3 nucleotides are TGTGCCAGCAGCGGTGAGCGGACAGCAAGCTCCTACAATGAGCAGTTCTTC.

The chain links TRBV7-6 to TRBJ1-3; 7 bases are a match to TRBD1. The CDR3 is 15 amino acids. With 5 bases clipped from V and 4 bases from J, the junction kept 8 bases outside the gene matches. Looked up from germline, CDR1 is SGHVS and CDR2 is FNYEAQ. CDR3 protein: CASSLGTAEGNTIYF. The DNA of the CDR3 is TGTGCCAGCAGCCTCGGGACAGCGGAAGGAAACACCATATATTTT.

CDR3 coding DNA: TGTGCCAGCAGCTCTCGACTAGCGGGAGATCGAGATACGCAGTATTTT. This encodes CASSSRLAGDRDTQYF. The chain couples TRBV7-6 to TRBJ2-3, with 12 bases that match TRBD2. Germline V lookup: CDR1 SGHVS, CDR2 FNYEAQ. The CDR3 contains 16 residues. Trimming cost V 4 bases and J 5 bases; bases outside gene matches: 7.

The J gene is TRBJ2-7, the V gene TRBV5-5; 7 positions match TRBD1. The junction had 14 bases not matched to a gene; V was cut back by 0 bases and J by 5 bases. This CDR3 contains 17 residues. Germline CDR1 reads SGHKS; CDR2 reads YYEKEE (reference sequence). The chain's CDR3 is CASSLGRERGRWNEQYF. The CDR3 region has the DNA TGTGCCAGCAGCTTGGGTAGGGAAAGGGGGCGATGGAACGAGCAGTACTTC.

The J gene is TRBJ2-7, the V gene TRBV7-9; TRBD2 matches 9 bases. CDR1 and CDR2 from the germline V gene are SEHNR and FQNEAQ (reference sequence). The CDR3 is 14 residues long. With V trimmed by 0 bases and J by 3 bases, 0 bases remained unmatched. The CDR3 loop is CASSLATSGYEQYF. Written as DNA, the CDR3 is TGTGCCAGCAGCTTAGCGACTAGCGGCTACGAGCAGTACTTC.

The genes are TRBV5-1 and TRBJ2-7; possible D gene TRBD1, 6 bases. This CDR3 region has 18 residues. Germline CDR1 is SGHRS and CDR2 is YFSETQ. Trimming stripped 0 bases from V and 3 bases from J, with 22 bases between. The CDR3: CASSLAIQGPLAHYEQYF. In DNA form, the CDR3 reads TGCGCCAGCAGCTTGGCCATACAGGGTCCCCTGGCGCACTACGAGCAGTACTTC.